The 21 T cell receptor beta chains below were found in one sample sequenced in a study of metastatic and nonmetastatic thyroid tumors. Patients were all untreated before their thyroid surgery. MiXCR reprocessed the PCR reads for TCRdb. The repertoire has about 92,000 clones, just under 15% of them found once; the top ten carry roughly 3.6%. The sequenced sample consisted of blood. The receptors stem from a female donor with papillary thyroid cancer or a benign thyroid nodule (not recorded which). Some clones in this sample may be carry-over from other donors' samples.

This clone was seen ten or more times. The genes are TRBV12-3 or TRBV12-4 and TRBJ2-7; tentative D call: TRBD2 (6 bases). This CDR3 is built from 14 residues. Deletions cut 3 bases from V and 1 base from J, with 10 bases between. The CDR3 DNA is TGTGCCAGCAGTTTGGCGGGGTCGTCCTACGAGCAGTACTTC. Its translation: CASSLAGSSYEQYF.

Points on this clone: A much more abundant neighbour one base away suggests this may be a read error. The chain is built from TRBV6-2 or TRBV6-3 and TRBJ2-2; maybe TRBD2 (5 bases). The germline CDR1 and CDR2 sequences are MNHEY and SVGEGT. The CDR3 has 13 residues. This CDR3 reads CASSLSDTGDLFF. As DNA, the CDR3 is TGTGCCAGCAGTCTATCCGACACCGGGGATCTGTTTTTT.

Notes on this clone: A much larger clone is a single base away; this may be a read error. V is TRBV7-6 and J is TRBJ2-1, with a weak D call TRBD2 (6 bases). This CDR3 comprises 16 residues. In germline, CDR1 is SGHVS, CDR2 FNYEAQ. CDR3 protein: CASSFRGYSSYNEQFF. CDR3 coding DNA: TGTGCTAGCAGCTTTCGGGGGTACAGCTCCTACAACGAGCAGTTCTTC.

As regards this clone: A much bigger clone sits one base away, suggesting this may be a read error. The rearrangement uses TRBV20-1 and TRBJ2-2; TRBD1 is a possible D gene (6 bases). There are 14 residues in the CDR3. V was pared by 4 bases and J by 7 bases, with 16 bases between. Germline-derived CDR1 and CDR2 are DFQATT and SNEGSKA (reference sequence). Here the CDR3 reads CSANRDMVGGELFF. In DNA, the CDR3 is TGCAGTGCTAACCGGGACATGGTGGGCGGGGAGCTGTTTTTT.

At least ten counts were recorded for this clone. V usage is TRBV7-2 and J usage is TRBJ2-1; 8 nucleotides match TRBD1. The V gene's germline CDR1 is SGHTA and CDR2 FQGNSA. The CDR3 is 13 residues long. After removal of 8 bases from V and 7 bases from J, the junction contained 7 bases not matched to a gene. CDR3 residues: CASRDRPTNEQFF. The CDR3 DNA reads TGTGCCAGCCGGGACAGGCCCACGAATGAGCAGTTCTTC.

The sample holds many counts of this clone. The chain is built from TRBV20-1 and TRBJ2-1, with 9 bases aligning to TRBD1. Germline V lookup: CDR1 DFQATT, CDR2 SNEGSKA (reference sequence). This CDR3 spans 12 amino acids. V trimming: 3 bases; J trimming: 15 bases; junction bases outside the gene matches: 9. CDR3 protein: CSARVDRGGPFF. For the CDR3, the DNA is TGCAGTGCTAGGGTGGACAGGGGCGGTCCGTTCTTC.

This clone was observed many times. J is TRBJ2-6 and V is TRBV20-1; 7 positions match TRBD1. The CDR3 is made up of 15 amino acids. The V gene's germline CDR1 is DFQATT and CDR2 SNEGSKA (reference sequence). This CDR3 is CSVTQGEAGANVLTF. The CDR3 DNA sequence: TGCAGCGTGACCCAGGGGGAAGCTGGGGCCAACGTCCTGACTTTC.

This clone was seen a few times. This clone may be a read error of a much larger clone one base away. The rearrangement uses TRBV6-1 and TRBJ2-3; weak D call: TRBD2 (6 bases). CDR3 size: 15 residues. The V gene's germline CDR1 is MNHNS and CDR2 SASEGT. Trimming took off 6 bases at V and 8 bases at J, with 21 bases between the two ends. DNA of the CDR3: TGTGCCAGCAGGGACCCCGGAAGAGTGGGAGGTACGCAGTATTTT. As protein: CASRDPGRVGGTQYF.

This clone came up many times. This sequence joins TRBV6-5 and TRBJ1-5, with D possibly TRBD1 on 5 matching bases. V lost 0 bases and J lost 10, with 10 bases in between. The CDR3 spans 13 residues. In germline, CDR1 is MNHEY, CDR2 SVGAGI. Here the CDR3 reads CASSYSGQGPQHF. In nucleotides, the CDR3 is TGTGCCAGCAGTTACTCCGGGCAGGGACCCCAGCATTTT.

This clone was seen repeatedly, ten times or more. This chain joins TRBV18 and TRBJ2-1, with no clear D. The CDR3 has 13 residues. Germline CDR1 reads KGHSH; CDR2 reads LQKENI. V was shortened by 2 bases and J by 5 bases, with 7 bases between the two germline ends. The CDR3 coding sequence is TGTGCCAGCTCACCAGGGTTAAACAATGAGCAGTTCTTC. This encodes CASSPGLNNEQFF.

This clone was detected only a few times. The junction differs from germline at one of its ends, possibly a read error. The rearrangement links TRBV6-5 to TRBJ1-5; TRBD1 is a possible D gene (6 bases). Germline values: CDR1 MNHEY, CDR2 SVGAGI. CDR3 length: 17 amino acids. The CDR3: CASSWRGGENSNQPQHF. CDR3 nucleotide sequence: TGTGCCAGCAGTTGGCGGGGGGGCGAGAATAGCAATCAGCCTCAGCATTTT.

Many counts were recorded for this clone. This rearrangement joins TRBV19 to TRBJ2-5; D possibly uses TRBD1 or TRBD2 (5 bases each). CDR3 length: 17 residues. Germline CDR1 LNHDA, CDR2 SQIVND (reference sequence). V dropped 1 base and J dropped 1 base, with 16 bases sitting between them. CDR3 sequence (DNA): TGTGCCAGTAGTATAGCGGGGCCCGGAACAACCCAAGAGACCCAGTACTTC. Its protein is CASSIAGPGTTQETQYF.

This clone was seen many times. The V call is TRBV6-2 or TRBV6-3, the J call TRBJ2-7; 11 bases match TRBD2. Germline CDR1 and CDR2: MNHEY and SVGEGT. Trimming removed 4 bases from V and 2 bases from J; junction bases left unmatched: 4. The CDR3 length is 15 residues. The CDR3 nucleotides read TGTGCCAGCAGTTCCCGACTAGCGGGGACCTACGAGCAGTACTTC. Protein sequence: CASSSRLAGTYEQYF.

V is TRBV20-1 and J is TRBJ1-2; D remains ambiguous. Germline V gives CDR1 DFQATT, CDR2 SNEGSKA (reference sequence). This CDR3 has 11 residues. Deletions cut 8 bases from V and 5 bases from J, with 12 bases between. In nucleotides, the CDR3 is TGCAGTCCCCTGTGCGTTTATGGCTACACCTTC. Encoded protein: CSPLCVYGYTF.

Comments on this clone: A much larger clone sits a single nucleotide away, making a read error possible. In the same sample, other DNA sequences code for this CDR3. The V gene is TRBV5-1, the J gene TRBJ2-2; D is unclear. The CDR3 has 11 amino acids. Germline V gene data show CDR1 as SGHRS and CDR2 as YFSETQ. The CDR3 reads CASNPTGELFF. Written as DNA, the CDR3 is TGCGCCAGCAACCCCACCGGTGAGCTGTTTTTT.

Concerning this clone itself: Being one base from a much bigger clone, this may be a read error. The rearrangement links TRBV4-1 to TRBJ2-2; 9 positions match TRBD1. CDR1 and CDR2 from the germline V gene are MGHRA and YSYEKL. This CDR3 spans 16 amino acids. Trimming at V came to 3 bases and at J to 5 bases, leaving 7 bases not matched to a gene. In nucleotides, the CDR3 is TGCGCCAGCAGCCAGACCGGGACAGGGATAACCGGGGAGCTGTTTTTT. This translates into CASSQTGTGITGELFF.

This clone was seen repeatedly, ten times or more. The chain has TRBV4-1 and TRBJ2-1; 9 bases are a match to TRBD2. The CDR3 length is 14 residues. The V and J ends lost 0 bases and 16 bases, in that order; junction bases with no gene match: 10. Germline loops: CDR1 MGHRA, CDR2 YSYEKL. In DNA form, the CDR3 reads TGCGCCAGCAGCCAAGAAGCCGCGGGGGGGCGGTATTTCTTC. Translated, it gives CASSQEAAGGRYFF.

This clone occurred many times. This chain links TRBV12-3 or TRBV12-4 with TRBJ2-2; D gene uncertain. The V gene lost 7 bases and the J gene lost 5 bases, with 8 bases spanning the gap. The CDR3 spans 12 residues. CDR3 DNA sequence: TGTGCCAGCAAGGTATCGACCGGGGAGCTGTTTTTT. Its protein is CASKVSTGELFF.

The sample holds many counts of this clone. It may be a read error: a sequence one base away is much more abundant. The V call is TRBV2, the J call TRBJ1-2, with 9 nucleotides matching TRBD1. Germline values: CDR1 SNHLY, CDR2 FYNNEI. The CDR3 covers 14 residues. The J segment lost 7 bases and the V segment lost 8 bases, leaving 11 bases of the junction unmatched. CDR3 sequence reads: CASPPGQGSLGYTF. The CDR3 region has the DNA TGTGCCAGCCCTCCGGGACAGGGCTCCCTTGGCTACACCTTC. The variable domain in full, with the rest retrieved from reference TRBV2 and TRBJ1-2, is EPEVTQTPSHQVTQMGQEVILRCVPISNHLYFYWYRQILGQKVEFLVSFYNNEISEKSEIFDDQFSVERPDGSNFTLKIRSTKLEDSAMYFCASPPGQGSLGYTFGSGTRLTVV.

This clone was detected many times. The rearrangement joins TRBV6-5 to TRBJ2-1, with 9 bases aligning to TRBD2. Looked up from germline, CDR1 is MNHEY and CDR2 is SVGAGI. The CDR3 is made up of 17 amino acids. V shed 2 bases, J shed 3 bases, and the junction held 8 bases outside the gene matches. As DNA, the CDR3 is TGTGCCAGCAGTTACCCCCCTAGCGGGGCCAACTACAATGAGCAGTTCTTC. Translating it yields CASSYPPSGANYNEQFF.

This clone was counted many times. The chain uses TRBV6-1 and TRBJ2-2, with TRBD1 as a possible D gene (5 bases). Germline V lookup: CDR1 MNHNS, CDR2 SASEGT. V was cut by 6 bases and J by 3 bases, with 20 bases left in between. The CDR3 contains 17 residues. The CDR3 spells CASSHMPAGMDTGELFF. CDR3 DNA: TGTGCCAGCAGCCATATGCCGGCAGGGATGGACACCGGGGAGCTGTTTTTT.